This is a list of T cell receptor beta chains from one sample in a study of cytomegalovirus exposure and HLA in healthy donors. Sequencing was performed with immunoSEQ multiplex PCR; in TCRdb, only in-frame clones are kept and a portion is missing. The top ten hold under 6% of the sample, which has roughly 170,000 clones, 65% to 85% seen once. The material sequenced was PBMCs. The receptors were gathered from a woman aged 50 to 60 in good health and CMV-seropositive. Each CDR3 is given with its conserved first and last residue. The D gene is left open where the match is weak. For some rows the clone size is stated as once, few or many, or as a class when expanded; others skip it.

V: TRBV5-1
size: .
J: TRBJ2-3
D: TRBD2
DNA: TGCGCCAGCAGCCAGGGACTAGCGGGAGTGACAGATACGCAGTATTTT
CDR3: CASSQGLAGVTDTQYF

V: TRBV10-3
size: .
J: TRBJ2-7
D: TRBD1
DNA: TGTGCCATCAGTGAGTTGGGACAGCGATTGTACTTC
CDR3: CAISELGQRLYF

V: TRBV6-5
size: .
J: TRBJ2-5
D: .
DNA: TGTGCCAGCATCACCAGTCCTGCCGAACAAGAGACCCAGTACTTC
CDR3: CASITSPAEQETQYF

V: TRBV7-8
size: .
J: TRBJ1-2
D: .
DNA: TGTGCCAGCAGCTTAGTCGGCTATGGCTACACCTTC
CDR3: CASSLVGYGYTF

V: TRBV9
size: .
J: TRBJ2-3
D: .
DNA: TGTGCCAGCAGCGTCGGACTTAGTAGCACAGATACGCAGTATTTT
CDR3: CASSVGLSSTDTQYF

V: TRBV4-3
size: .
J: TRBJ1-2
D: .
DNA: TGCGCCAGCAGCCAGGACGAGCGGGGTAGTAATGGCTACACCTTC
CDR3: CASSQDERGSNGYTF

V: TRBV13
size: few
J: TRBJ2-1
D: TRBD2
DNA: TGTGCCAGCAGCGGGGGACTAGCGGGGGGCAATGAGCAGTTCTTC
CDR3: CASSGGLAGGNEQFF

V: TRBV7-9
size: .
J: TRBJ2-1
D: TRBD1
DNA: TGTGCCAGCAGCTTCCGACAGGGCCTCTCCTACAATGAGCAGTTCTTC
CDR3: CASSFRQGLSYNEQFF

V: TRBV18
size: .
J: TRBJ2-3
D: .
DNA: TGTGCCAGCTCACCAAAGAGGACAGATACGCAGTATTTT
CDR3: CASSPKRTDTQYF

V: TRBV7-2
size: .
J: TRBJ2-7
D: TRBD2
DNA: TGTGCCAGCAGCGAACCACTAGCGGGCGAGCAGTACTTC
CDR3: CASSEPLAGEQYF

V: TRBV18
size: .
J: TRBJ1-3
D: TRBD1
DNA: TGTGCCAGCTCGCCGACAACCGGGACAGGGCCTCGAAACACCATATATTTT
CDR3: CASSPTTGTGPRNTIYF

V: TRBV5-1
size: few
J: TRBJ1-4
D: TRBD1
DNA: TGCGCCAGCAGCTTTGGACAGGGGGCGACTAATGAAAAACTGTTTTTT
CDR3: CASSFGQGATNEKLFF